The sequence of this TCR beta chain was determined in a study of blood T cells in healthy people across ages. With a J-beta primer mix and a sample-barcoded 5' primer, a second PCR ran roughly 7 to 11 cycles. Each CDR3 protein gets one entry after TCRdb re-called the 5' RACE reads with MiXCR. The data hold roughly 700,000 distinct CDR3 sequences, with around 49% observed a single time. Sequencing was carried out using blood. The TCR comes from a woman between 55 and 75 years old in good health.

The CDR3 region is CASSKHRDTEAFF. The CDR3, as DNA: TGTGCCAGCAGCAAACACAGGGACACTGAAGCTTTCTTT. V and J are TRBV21-1 and TRBJ1-1; the D call of TRBD1 is as the table states it, not checked on the DNA. TRBV21-1 is shown as a pseudogene. This CDR3 is 13 amino acids long.